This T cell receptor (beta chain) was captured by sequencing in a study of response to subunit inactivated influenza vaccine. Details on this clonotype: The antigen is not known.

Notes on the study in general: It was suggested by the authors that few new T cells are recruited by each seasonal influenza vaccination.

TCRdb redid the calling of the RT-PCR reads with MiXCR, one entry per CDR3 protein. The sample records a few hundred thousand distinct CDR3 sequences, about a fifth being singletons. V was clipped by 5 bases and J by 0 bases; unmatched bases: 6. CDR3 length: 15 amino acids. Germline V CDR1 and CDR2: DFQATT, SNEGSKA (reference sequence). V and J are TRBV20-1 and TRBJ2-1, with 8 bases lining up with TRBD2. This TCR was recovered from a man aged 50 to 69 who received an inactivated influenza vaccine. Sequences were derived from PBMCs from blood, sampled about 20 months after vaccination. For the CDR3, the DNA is TGCAGTGCTTTTCCAAGCGGGGGCTCCTACAATGAGCAGTTCTTC. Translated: CSAFPSGGSYNEQFF.